What follows describes a single TCR beta chain. The source of the sample is a study of T cell changes during pregnancy in multiple sclerosis. Only in-frame clones appear in the TCRdb table, and some are missing; sequencing was by immunoSEQ multiplex PCR. The sample shows fewer than 150,000 clones, about 96% of them seen only once. The sequenced sample was peripheral blood, obtained after pregnancy. The receptor was derived from a female donor with multiple sclerosis, enrolled in a pregnancy study.

The CDR3 protein is CASSIRGGYNEQFF. The CDR3 coding sequence is TGTGCCAGCAGCATCAGGGGTGGGTACAATGAGCAGTTCTTC. The chain employs TRBV7-2 and TRBJ2-1, with D perhaps TRBD1 (6 bases). From germline, CDR1 is SGHTA and CDR2 FQGNSA. V lost 5 bases to trimming and J lost 4 bases, with 12 bases between them. This CDR3 is 14 amino acids long.